The clone carrying this T cell receptor (beta chain) was recorded a few times. No antigen is known for it. The sample belongs to a study of T-cell memory formation after mild COVID-19. Overall study context: Largely, TCR clusters stayed within a single donor.

Study results and caveats: While clones contracting from day 15 to 85 were balanced between CD4 and CD8, later expanders leaned CD4+. CD4+ contracting clones lay mainly in CM and EM, CD8+ ones in EMRA.

TCR alpha and TCR beta cDNA libraries with sample barcodes and UMIs came from 5'RACE using constant-segment primers. TCRdb analysed the 5' RACE reads with MiXCR anew, one entry per CDR3 protein. The data show 25,000 to 35,000 distinct CDR3 sequences, around 12% seen once. The sample was PBMCs or a T cell subset sorted from them (not recorded which). The receptor was isolated from an adult woman who had mild COVID-19 (a few samples of this study predate the infection). Cell type and time point are not known.

The CDR3 bases are TGTGCCAGCAGTTTCAGGGACAGGGGAGAGACCCAGTACTTC. It yields the protein CASSFRDRGETQYF. The chain recombines TRBV27 with TRBJ2-5, with 10 bases matching TRBD1. The CDR3 has 14 residues. The V and J ends lost 3 bases and 4 bases, in that order; junction bases with no gene match: 2. The germline V gene encodes CDR1 MNHEY and CDR2 SMNVEV (reference sequence).